This record concerns one T cell receptor beta chain sequence. Its antigen is unknown. The record originates from a study of cytomegalovirus exposure and HLA in healthy donors. Per germline, CDR1 SGHRS and CDR2 YFSETQ. V gave up 0 bases and J gave up 5 bases; unmatched junction bases: 3. The CDR3 spans 15 residues. The PCR contained 60 Vbeta and 13 Jbeta primers. Data came from immunoSEQ multiplex PCR; TCRdb stores just in-frame clones and leaves some out. The sample records 90,000 to 120,000 clones, about 70% being singletons. General study points: Earlier findings revealed that most TCR beta V segments proved productive either about 90% or about 30% of the time.

This TCR came from a man in his fifties in good health and CMV-seropositive. The chain uses TRBV5-1 and TRBJ2-5, with 11 bases fitting TRBD2. The sequenced sample consisted of PBMCs. The CDR3 reads CASSLEPSGRETQYF. The CDR3 DNA reads as TGCGCCAGCAGCTTGGAGCCTAGCGGGAGGGAGACCCAGTACTTC.